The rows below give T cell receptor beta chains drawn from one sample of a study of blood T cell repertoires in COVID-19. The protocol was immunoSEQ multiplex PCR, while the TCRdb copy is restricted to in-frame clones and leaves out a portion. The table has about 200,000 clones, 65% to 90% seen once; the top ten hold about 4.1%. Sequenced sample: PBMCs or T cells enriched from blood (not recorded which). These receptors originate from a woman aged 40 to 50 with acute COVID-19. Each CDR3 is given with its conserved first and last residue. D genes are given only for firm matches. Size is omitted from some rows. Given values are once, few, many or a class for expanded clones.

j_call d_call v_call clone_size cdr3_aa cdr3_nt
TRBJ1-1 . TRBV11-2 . CASTRTPQGTEAFF TGTGCCAGCACCCGGACACCCCAAGGAACTGAAGCTTTCTTT
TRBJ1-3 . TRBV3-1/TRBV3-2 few CASSQAGRRNTIYF TGTGCCAGCAGCCAAGCAGGAAGGAGAAACACCATATATTTT
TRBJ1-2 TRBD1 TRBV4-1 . CASSQPDRGNGYTF TGCGCCAGCAGCCAACCCGACAGGGGGAACGGCTACACCTTC
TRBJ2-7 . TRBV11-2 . CASSLDQAARRQYF TGTGCCAGCAGCTTAGATCAAGCGGCGCGACGGCAGTACTTC
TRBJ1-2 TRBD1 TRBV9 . CASSPETGRYGYTF TGTGCCAGCAGCCCTGAGACAGGGAGATATGGCTACACCTTC
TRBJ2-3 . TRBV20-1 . CSAWLVATQYF TGCAGTGCTTGGTTGGTGGCTACGCAGTATTTT
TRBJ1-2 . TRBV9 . CASSVARRMKYGYTF TGTGCCAGCAGCGTAGCTCGGAGGATGAAGTATGGCTACACCTTC
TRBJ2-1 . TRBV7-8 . CASSVLGIRGNEQFF TGTGCCAGCAGCGTCCTAGGGATCCGAGGGAATGAGCAGTTCTTC
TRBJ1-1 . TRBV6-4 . CASSTQPGLTEAFF TGTGCCAGCAGTACCCAACCAGGGCTGACTGAAGCTTTCTTT
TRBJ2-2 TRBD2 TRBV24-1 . CATSEGQREGSNTGELFF TGTGCCACCAGTGAGGGCCAGCGGGAGGGATCGAACACCGGGGAGCTGTTTTTT
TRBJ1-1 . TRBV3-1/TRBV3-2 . CASSQAGGNTEAFF TGTGCCAGCAGCCAAGCTGGGGGCAACACTGAAGCTTTCTTT
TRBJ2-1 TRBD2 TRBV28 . CASPPQVAGRSSYNEQFF TGTGCCAGCCCGCCTCAGGTAGCGGGGAGGAGCTCCTACAATGAGCAGTTCTTC
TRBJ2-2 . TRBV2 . CASSSGMRAGELFF TGTGCCAGCAGTTCGGGGATGCGGGCCGGGGAGCTGTTTTTT
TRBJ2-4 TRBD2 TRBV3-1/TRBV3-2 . CASSQRDYVAKNIQYF TGTGCCAGCAGCCAACGGGACTATGTAGCCAAAAACATTCAGTACTTC
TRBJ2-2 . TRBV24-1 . CATSDLDTPRTGELFF TGTGCCACCAGTGATTTGGACACACCCCGAACCGGGGAGCTGTTTTTT
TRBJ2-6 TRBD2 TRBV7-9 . CASSRTVGTMTGANVLTF TGTGCCAGCAGCCGCACGGTGGGGACTATGACTGGGGCCAACGTCCTGACTTTC
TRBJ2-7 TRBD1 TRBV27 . CASSWGQNYEQYF TGTGCCAGCAGTTGGGGACAGAACTACGAGCAGTACTTC
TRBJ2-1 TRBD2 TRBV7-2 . CASSFLAGVQFF TGTGCCAGCAGCTTCTTAGCGGGAGTTCAGTTCTTC
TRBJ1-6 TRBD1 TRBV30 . CAWGTAISYNSPLHF TGTGCCTGGGGGACAGCGATCTCCTATAATTCACCCCTCCACTTT
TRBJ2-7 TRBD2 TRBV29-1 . CSVSGTSGSYEQYF TGCAGCGTCTCCGGGACTAGCGGGAGCTACGAGCAGTACTTC
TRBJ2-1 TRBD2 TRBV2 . CASSVMAGGYNEQFF TGTGCCAGCAGTGTAATGGCGGGAGGGTACAATGAGCAGTTCTTC
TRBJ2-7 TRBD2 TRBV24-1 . CATSDKTSGMLEQYF TGTGCCACCAGTGACAAGACTAGCGGGATGTTGGAGCAGTACTTC
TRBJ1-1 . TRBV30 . CAWSYGGGGTEAFF TGTGCCTGGAGTTACGGAGGGGGGGGGACTGAAGCTTTCTTT
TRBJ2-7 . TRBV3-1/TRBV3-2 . CASSPMGGAREQYF TGTGCCAGCAGCCCGATGGGGGGAGCCCGCGAGCAGTACTTC